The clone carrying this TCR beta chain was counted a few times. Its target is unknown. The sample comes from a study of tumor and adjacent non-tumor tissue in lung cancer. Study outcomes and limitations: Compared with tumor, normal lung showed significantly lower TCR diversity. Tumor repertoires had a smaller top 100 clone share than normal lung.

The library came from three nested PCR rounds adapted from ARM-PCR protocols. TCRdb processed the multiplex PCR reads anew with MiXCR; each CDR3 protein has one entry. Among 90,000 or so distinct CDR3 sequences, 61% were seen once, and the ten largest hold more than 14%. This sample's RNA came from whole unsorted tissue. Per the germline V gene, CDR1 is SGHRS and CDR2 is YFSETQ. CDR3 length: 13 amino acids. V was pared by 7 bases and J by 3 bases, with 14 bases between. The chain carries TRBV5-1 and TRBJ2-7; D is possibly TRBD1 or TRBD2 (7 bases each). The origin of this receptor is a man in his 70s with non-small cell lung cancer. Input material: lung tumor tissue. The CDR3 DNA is TGCGCCAGCTCAGCGGGGACAGACTACGAGCAGTACTTC. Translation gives CASSAGTDYEQYF.